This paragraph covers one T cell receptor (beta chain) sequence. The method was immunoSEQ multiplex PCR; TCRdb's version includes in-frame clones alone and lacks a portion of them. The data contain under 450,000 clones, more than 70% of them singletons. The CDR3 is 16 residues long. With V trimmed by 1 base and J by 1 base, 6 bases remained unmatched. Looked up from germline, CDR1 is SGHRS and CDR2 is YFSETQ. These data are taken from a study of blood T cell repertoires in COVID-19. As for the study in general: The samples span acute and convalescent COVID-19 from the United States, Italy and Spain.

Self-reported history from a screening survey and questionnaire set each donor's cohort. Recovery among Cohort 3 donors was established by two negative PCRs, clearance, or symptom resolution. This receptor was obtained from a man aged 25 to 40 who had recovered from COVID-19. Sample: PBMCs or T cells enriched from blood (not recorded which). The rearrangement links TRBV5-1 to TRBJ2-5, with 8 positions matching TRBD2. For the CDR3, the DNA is TGCGCCAGCAGCTTGATCCAGCGGGGGTCCCAAGAGACCCAGTACTTC. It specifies CASSLIQRGSQETQYF.